This T cell receptor (beta chain) is drawn from a study of memory CD4+ T cells and cytomegalovirus serostatus. Single viable CD3+CD4+CD8-CD45RO+ cells were sorted as the memory CD4+ T cells. The CDR3 consists of 13 residues. V lost 4 bases and J lost 10, with 17 bases in between. Germline CDR1 is SGHNT and CDR2 is YYREEE (reference sequence). Here immunoSEQ multiplex PCR was the method, and the copy in TCRdb shows in-frame clones only, minus some. In the table there are about 39,000 clones, approximately 78% of which are singletons. This TCR came from an adult in good health and CMV-seronegative. Sequences were obtained from memory CD4+ T cells from blood. The V and J genes are TRBV5-4 and TRBJ1-1; D gene unclear. As DNA, the CDR3 is TGTGCCAGCAGCCCCACGACCAAGGACGCAGCTTTCTTT. Translating it yields CASSPTTKDAAFF.